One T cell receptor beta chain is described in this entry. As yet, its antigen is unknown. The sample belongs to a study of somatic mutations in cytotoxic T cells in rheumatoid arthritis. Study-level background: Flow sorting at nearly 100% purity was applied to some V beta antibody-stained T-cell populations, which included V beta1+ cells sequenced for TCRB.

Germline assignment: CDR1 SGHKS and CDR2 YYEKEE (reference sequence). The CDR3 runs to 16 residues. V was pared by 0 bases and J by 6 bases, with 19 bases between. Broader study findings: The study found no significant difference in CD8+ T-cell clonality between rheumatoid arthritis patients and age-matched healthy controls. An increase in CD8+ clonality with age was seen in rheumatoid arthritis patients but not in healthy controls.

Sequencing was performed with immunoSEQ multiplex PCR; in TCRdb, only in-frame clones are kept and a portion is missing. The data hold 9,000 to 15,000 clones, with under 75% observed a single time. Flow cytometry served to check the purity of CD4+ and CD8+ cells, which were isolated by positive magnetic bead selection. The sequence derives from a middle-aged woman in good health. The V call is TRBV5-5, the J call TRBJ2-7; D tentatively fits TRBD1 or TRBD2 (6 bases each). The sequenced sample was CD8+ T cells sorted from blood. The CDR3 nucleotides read TGTGCCAGCAGCTTGGATTTTATGGGGGGCCTGGTCGAGCAGTACTTC. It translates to CASSLDFMGGLVEQYF.